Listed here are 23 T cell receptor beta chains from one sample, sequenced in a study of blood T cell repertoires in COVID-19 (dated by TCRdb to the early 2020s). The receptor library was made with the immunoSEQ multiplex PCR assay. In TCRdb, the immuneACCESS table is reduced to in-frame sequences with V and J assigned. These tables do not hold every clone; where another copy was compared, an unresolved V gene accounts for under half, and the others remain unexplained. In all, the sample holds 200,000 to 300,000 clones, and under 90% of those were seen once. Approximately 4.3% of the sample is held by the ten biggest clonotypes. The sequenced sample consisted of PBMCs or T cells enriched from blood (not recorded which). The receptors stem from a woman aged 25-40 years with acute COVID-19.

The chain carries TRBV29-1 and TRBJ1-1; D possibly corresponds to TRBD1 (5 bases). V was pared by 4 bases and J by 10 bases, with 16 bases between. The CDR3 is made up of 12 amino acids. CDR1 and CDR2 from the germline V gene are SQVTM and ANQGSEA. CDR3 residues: CSVGGDVVRAFF. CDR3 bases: TGCAGCGTTGGGGGGGATGTTGTGCGAGCTTTCTTT.

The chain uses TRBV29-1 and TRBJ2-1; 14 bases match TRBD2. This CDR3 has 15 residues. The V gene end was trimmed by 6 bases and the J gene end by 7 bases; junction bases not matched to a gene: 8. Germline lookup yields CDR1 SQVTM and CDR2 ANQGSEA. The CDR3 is CSVRTSGGSLNEQFF. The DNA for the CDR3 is TGCAGCGTGCGGACTAGCGGGGGGAGTTTAAATGAGCAGTTCTTC.

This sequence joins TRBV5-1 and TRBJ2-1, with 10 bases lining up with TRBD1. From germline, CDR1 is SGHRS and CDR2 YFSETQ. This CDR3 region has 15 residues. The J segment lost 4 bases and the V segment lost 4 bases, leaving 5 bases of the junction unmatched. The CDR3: CASSIGQGVYNEQFF. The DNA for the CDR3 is TGCGCCAGCAGCATAGGACAGGGGGTTTACAATGAGCAGTTCTTC. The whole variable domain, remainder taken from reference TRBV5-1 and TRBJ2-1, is KAGVTQTPRYLIKTRGQQVTLSCSPISGHRSVSWYQQTPGQGLQFLFEYFSETQRNKGNFPGRFSGRQFSNSRSEMNVSTLELGDSALYLCASSIGQGVYNEQFFGPGTRLTVL.

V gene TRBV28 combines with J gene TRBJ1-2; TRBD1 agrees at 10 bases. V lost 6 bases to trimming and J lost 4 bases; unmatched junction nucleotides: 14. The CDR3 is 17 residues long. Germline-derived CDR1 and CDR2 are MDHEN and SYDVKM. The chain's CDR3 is CASSLFPGTGDGYGYTF. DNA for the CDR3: TGTGCCAGCAGCCTTTTCCCCGGGACAGGGGACGGCTATGGCTACACCTTC.

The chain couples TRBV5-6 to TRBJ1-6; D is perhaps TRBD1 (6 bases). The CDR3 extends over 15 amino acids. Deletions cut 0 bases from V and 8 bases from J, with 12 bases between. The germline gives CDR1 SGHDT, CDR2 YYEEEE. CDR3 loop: CASSLDQGIDSPLHF. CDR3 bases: TGTGCCAGCAGCTTGGATCAGGGGATCGATTCACCCCTCCACTTT.

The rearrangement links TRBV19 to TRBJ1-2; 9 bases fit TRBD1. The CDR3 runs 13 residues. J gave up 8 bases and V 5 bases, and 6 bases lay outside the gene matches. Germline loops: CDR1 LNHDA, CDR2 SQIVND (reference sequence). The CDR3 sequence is CASSRDRVGGYTF. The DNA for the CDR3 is TGTGCCAGTAGTCGGGACAGGGTGGGAGGCTACACCTTC.

The CDR3 nucleotides read TGTGCCAGCAGTTTAACCTCTGGGGCTATCGTTCAGTTCTTC. Residues: CASSLTSGAIVQFF. This rearrangement joins TRBV27 to TRBJ2-1; D may be TRBD1 (5 bases). Per the germline V gene, CDR1 is MNHEY and CDR2 is SMNVEV (reference sequence). This CDR3 is built from 14 residues. Trimming took 2 bases from V and 13 from J, leaving 18 bases between them.

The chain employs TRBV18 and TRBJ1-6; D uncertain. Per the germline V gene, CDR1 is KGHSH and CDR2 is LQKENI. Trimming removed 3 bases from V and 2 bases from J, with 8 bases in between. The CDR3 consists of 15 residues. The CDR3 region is CASSPLSAYNSPLHF. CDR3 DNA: TGTGCCAGCTCACCCCTGTCCGCCTATAATTCACCCCTCCACTTT.

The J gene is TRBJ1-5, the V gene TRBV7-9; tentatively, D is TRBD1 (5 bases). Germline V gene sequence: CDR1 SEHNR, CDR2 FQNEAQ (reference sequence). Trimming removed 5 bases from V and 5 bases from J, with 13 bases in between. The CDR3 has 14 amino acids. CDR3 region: CASSPKGGDQPQHF. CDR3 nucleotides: TGTGCCAGCAGCCCTAAGGGAGGGGATCAGCCCCAGCATTTT.

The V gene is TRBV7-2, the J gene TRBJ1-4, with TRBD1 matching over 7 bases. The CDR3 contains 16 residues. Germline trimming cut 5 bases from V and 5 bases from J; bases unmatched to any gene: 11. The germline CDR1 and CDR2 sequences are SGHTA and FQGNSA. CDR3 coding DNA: TGTGCCAGCAGCCCCCAGTGGGGACAGCAAAATGAAAAACTGTTTTTT. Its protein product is CASSPQWGQQNEKLFF.

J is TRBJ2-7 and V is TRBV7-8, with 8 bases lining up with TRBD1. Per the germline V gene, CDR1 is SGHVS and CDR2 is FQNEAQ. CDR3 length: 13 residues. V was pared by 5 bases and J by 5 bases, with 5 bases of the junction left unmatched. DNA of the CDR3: TGTGCCAGCAGCCGGACAGGGTTCCACGAGCAGTACTTC. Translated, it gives CASSRTGFHEQYF.

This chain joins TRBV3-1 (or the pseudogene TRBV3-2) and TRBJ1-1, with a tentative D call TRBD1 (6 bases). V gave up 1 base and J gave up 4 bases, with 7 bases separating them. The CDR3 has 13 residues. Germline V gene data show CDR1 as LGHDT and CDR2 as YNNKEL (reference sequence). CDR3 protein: CASSQVRGTEAFF. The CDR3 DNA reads TGTGCCAGCAGCCAAGTCAGGGGCACTGAAGCTTTCTTT.

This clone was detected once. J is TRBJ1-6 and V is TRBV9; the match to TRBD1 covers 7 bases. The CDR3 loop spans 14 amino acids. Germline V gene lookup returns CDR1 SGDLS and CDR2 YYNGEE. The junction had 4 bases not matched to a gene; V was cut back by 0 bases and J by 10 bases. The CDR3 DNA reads TGTGCCAGCAGCGTAGAGACAGGGTCCTCACCCCTCCACTTT. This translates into CASSVETGSSPLHF.

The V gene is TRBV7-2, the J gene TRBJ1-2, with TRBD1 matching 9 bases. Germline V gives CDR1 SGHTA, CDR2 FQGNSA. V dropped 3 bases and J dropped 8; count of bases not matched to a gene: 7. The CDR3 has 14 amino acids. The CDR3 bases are TGTGCCAGCAGCTTCGGACAGGGGATCGGCGGCTACACCTTC. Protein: CASSFGQGIGGYTF.

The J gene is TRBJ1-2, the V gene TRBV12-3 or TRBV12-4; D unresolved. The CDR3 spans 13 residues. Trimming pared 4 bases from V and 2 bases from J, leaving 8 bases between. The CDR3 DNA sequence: TGTGCCAGCAGTTCGGGGTCGAACTATGGCTACACCTTC. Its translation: CASSSGSNYGYTF.

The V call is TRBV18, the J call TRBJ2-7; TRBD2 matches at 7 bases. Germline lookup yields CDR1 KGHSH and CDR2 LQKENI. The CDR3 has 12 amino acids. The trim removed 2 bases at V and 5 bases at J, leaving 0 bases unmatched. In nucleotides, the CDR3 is TGTGCCAGCTCACCAGGGGGGGACGAGCAGTACTTC. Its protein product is CASSPGGDEQYF.

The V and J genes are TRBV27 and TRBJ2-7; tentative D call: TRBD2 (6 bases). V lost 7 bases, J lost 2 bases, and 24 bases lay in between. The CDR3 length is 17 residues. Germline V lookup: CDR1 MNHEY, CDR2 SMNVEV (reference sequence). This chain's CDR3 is CASTPLGWAGGTYEQYF. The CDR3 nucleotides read TGTGCCAGCACCCCCCTGGGTTGGGCAGGAGGGACCTACGAGCAGTACTTC.

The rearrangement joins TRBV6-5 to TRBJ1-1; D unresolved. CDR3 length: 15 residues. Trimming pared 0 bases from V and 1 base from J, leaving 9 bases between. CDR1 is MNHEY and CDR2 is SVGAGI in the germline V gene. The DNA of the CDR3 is TGTGCCAGCAGTTACTCGAGACGGGGGAACACTGAAGCTTTCTTT. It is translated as CASSYSRRGNTEAFF.

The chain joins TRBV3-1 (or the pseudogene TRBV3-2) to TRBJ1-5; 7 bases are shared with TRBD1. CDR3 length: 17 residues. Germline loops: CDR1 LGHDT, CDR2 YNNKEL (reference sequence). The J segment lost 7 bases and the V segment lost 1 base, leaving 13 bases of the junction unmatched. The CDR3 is CASSQVGGGGLGQPQHF. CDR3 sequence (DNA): TGTGCCAGCAGCCAAGTTGGTGGAGGGGGCTTAGGGCAGCCCCAGCATTTT.

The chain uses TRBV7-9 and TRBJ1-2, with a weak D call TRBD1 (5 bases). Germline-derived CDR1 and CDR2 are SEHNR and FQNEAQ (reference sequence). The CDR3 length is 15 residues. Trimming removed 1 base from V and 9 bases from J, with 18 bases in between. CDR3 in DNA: TGTGCCAGCAGCTTAGGCCGCAGGGAGGCGGAACGCTACACCTTC. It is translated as CASSLGRREAERYTF.

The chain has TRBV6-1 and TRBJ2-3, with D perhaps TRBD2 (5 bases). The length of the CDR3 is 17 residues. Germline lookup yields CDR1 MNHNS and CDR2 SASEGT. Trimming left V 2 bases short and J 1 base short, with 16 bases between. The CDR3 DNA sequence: TGTGCCAGCAGTGAACCCCGCCGTGGAGCGGGCACAGATACGCAGTATTTT. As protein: CASSEPRRGAGTDTQYF.

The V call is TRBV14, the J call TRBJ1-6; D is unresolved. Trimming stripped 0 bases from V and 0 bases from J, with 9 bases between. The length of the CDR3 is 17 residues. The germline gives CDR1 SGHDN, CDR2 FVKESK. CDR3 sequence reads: CASSQDRVRSYNSPLHF. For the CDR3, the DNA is TGTGCCAGCAGCCAAGATCGCGTTCGCTCCTATAATTCACCCCTCCACTTT.

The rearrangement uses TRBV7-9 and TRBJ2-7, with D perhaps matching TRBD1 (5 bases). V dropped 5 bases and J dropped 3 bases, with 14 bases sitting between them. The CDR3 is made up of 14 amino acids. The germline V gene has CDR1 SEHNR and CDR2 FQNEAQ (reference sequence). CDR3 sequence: CASSPRTSYYEQYF. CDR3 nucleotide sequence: TGTGCCAGCAGCCCTCGGACATCCTACTACGAGCAGTACTTC.